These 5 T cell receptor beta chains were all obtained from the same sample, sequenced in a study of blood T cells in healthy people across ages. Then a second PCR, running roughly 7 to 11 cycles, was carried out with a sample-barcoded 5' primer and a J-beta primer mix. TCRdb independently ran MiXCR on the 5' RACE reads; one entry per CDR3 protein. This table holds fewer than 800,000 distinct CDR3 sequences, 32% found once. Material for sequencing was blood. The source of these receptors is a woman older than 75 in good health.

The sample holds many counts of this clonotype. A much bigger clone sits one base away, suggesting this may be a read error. CDR3 in DNA: TGTGCCAGCAGGTTAACTAGCGGGGGCGGTGAGCAGTTCTTC. It is translated as CASRLTSGGGEQFF. The chain is built from TRBV27 and TRBJ2-1; 11 positions match TRBD2. The germline V gene encodes CDR1 MNHEY and CDR2 SMNVEV (reference sequence). This CDR3 is 14 amino acids long. V lost 6 bases to trimming and J lost 9 bases; unmatched junction nucleotides: 7.

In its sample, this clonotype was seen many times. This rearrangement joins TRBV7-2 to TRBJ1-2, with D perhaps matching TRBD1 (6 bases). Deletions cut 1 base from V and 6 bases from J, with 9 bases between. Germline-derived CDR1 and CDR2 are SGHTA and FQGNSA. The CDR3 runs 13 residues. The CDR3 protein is CASSLGGANGYTF. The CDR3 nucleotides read TGTGCCAGCAGCTTAGGGGGGGCCAATGGCTACACCTTC.

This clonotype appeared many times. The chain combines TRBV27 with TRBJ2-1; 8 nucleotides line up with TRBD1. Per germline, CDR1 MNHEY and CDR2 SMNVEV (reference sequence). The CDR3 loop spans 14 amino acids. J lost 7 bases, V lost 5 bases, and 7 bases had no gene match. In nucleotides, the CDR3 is TGTGCCAGCAGTCCGGGACAGGTACGGAATGAGCAGTTCTTC. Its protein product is CASSPGQVRNEQFF.

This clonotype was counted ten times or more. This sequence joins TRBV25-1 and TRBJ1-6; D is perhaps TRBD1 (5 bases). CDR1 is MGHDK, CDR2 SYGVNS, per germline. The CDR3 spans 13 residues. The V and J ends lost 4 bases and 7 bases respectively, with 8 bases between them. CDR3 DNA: TGTGCCAGCAGTGCCTCAGGGAATTCACCCCTCCACTTT. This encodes CASSASGNSPLHF.

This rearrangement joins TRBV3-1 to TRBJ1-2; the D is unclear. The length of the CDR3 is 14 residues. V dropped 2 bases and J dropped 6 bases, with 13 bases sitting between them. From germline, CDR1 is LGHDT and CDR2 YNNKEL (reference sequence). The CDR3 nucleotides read TGTGCCAGCAGCCAATCCCTCGGGGAGCATGGCTACACCTTC. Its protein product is CASSQSLGEHGYTF. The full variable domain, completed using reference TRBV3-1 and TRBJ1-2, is DTAVSQTPKYLVTQMGNDKSIKCEQNLGHDTMYWYKQDSKKFLKIMFSYNNKELIINETVPNRFSPKSPDKAHLNLHINSLELGDSAVYFCASSQSLGEHGYTFGSGTRLTVV.